This is a list of T cell receptor beta chains from one sample in a study of regulatory T cells in long-lasting Graves disease. TCRdb reprocessed the multiplex PCR reads with MiXCR, giving one entry per CDR3 protein. The table lists about 200,000 distinct CDR3 sequences, about 18% of them singletons, with around 20% in the top ten. The starting material was peripheral blood mononuclear cells (PBMCs), obtained at new diagnosis, from a patient treated with antithyroid drugs. These receptor sequences come from a female donor with Graves disease. Both conserved end residues are part of each CDR3. A D gene is named only where the DNA matches it firmly. Clone size is stated in some rows and not others, as once, few, many or a class when expanded.

D gene: NA; J gene: TRBJ2-5; V gene: TRBV10-2; clone size: many; CDR3 protein: CASSESGPEETQYF; CDR3 DNA: TGCGCCAGCAGTGAGTCAGGGCCTGAAGAGACCCAGTACTTC
D gene: NA; J gene: TRBJ2-3; V gene: TRBV10-3; clone size: many; CDR3 protein: CAISERLSDTQYF; CDR3 DNA: TGTGCCATCAGTGAAAGGCTGAGCGATACGCAGTATTTT
D gene: NA; J gene: TRBJ1-2; V gene: TRBV14; clone size: many; CDR3 protein: CASSHVGVYGYTF; CDR3 DNA: TGTGCCAGCAGCCACGTGGGTGTCTATGGCTACACCTTC
D gene: NA; J gene: TRBJ2-3; V gene: TRBV28; clone size: many; CDR3 protein: CASTGAAENTDTQYF; CDR3 DNA: TGTGCCAGCACCGGGGCAGCGGAAAACACAGATACGCAGTATTTT
D gene: TRBD2; J gene: TRBJ2-1; V gene: TRBV9; clone size: many; CDR3 protein: CASSVTSGGSGSSYNEQFF; CDR3 DNA: TGTGCCAGCAGCGTGACGTCGGGGGGTAGCGGGAGCTCCTACAATGAGCAGTTCTTC
D gene: TRBD1; J gene: TRBJ1-4; V gene: TRBV19; clone size: NA; CDR3 protein: CASSHGTVNEKLFF; CDR3 DNA: TGTGCCAGTAGTCACGGGACAGTTAATGAAAAACTGTTTTTT
D gene: NA; J gene: TRBJ2-2; V gene: TRBV14; clone size: few; CDR3 protein: CASSRNLDTGELFF; CDR3 DNA: TGTGCCAGCAGCCGAAATCTGGACACCGGGGAGCTGTTTTTT
D gene: TRBD1; J gene: TRBJ2-1; V gene: TRBV11-1; clone size: many; CDR3 protein: CASSTTGGIGNEQFF; CDR3 DNA: TGTGCCAGCAGCACGACAGGGGGCATAGGGAATGAGCAGTTCTTC
D gene: TRBD1; J gene: TRBJ2-5; V gene: TRBV15; clone size: few; CDR3 protein: CATSRGTGPEETQYF; CDR3 DNA: TGTGCCACCAGCAGGGGGACAGGGCCGGAGGAGACCCAGTACTTC
D gene: NA; J gene: TRBJ2-7; V gene: TRBV7-2; clone size: NA; CDR3 protein: CASTKREQGHEQYF; CDR3 DNA: TGTGCCAGCACCAAAAGGGAACAGGGCCACGAGCAGTACTTC
D gene: TRBD1; J gene: TRBJ2-7; V gene: TRBV12-3/TRBV12-4; clone size: many; CDR3 protein: CASSPTGDEQYF; CDR3 DNA: TGTGCCAGCAGCCCGACAGGGGACGAGCAGTACTTC